The 18 T cell receptor beta chains given below trace back to one sample, sequenced in a study of identical twins. TCRdb fed the 5' RACE reads into MiXCR, producing one record per CDR3 protein. The sample has 400,000 to 650,000 distinct CDR3 sequences, roughly a fifth seen once; the top ten hold 0.8% to 1%. The sample also formed part of further work on T cells expressing NK-cell markers.

The sequenced sample consisted of CD4+ T cells sorted from blood. The receptors were sampled from a woman between 18 and 29 years old in good health.

The gene calls are TRBV27 and TRBJ1-6, with D possibly matching TRBD1 (6 bases). In germline, CDR1 is MNHEY, CDR2 SMNVEV (reference sequence). The ends were cut back, 6 bases at V and 0 bases at J, with 12 bases in the middle. This CDR3 is 16 amino acids long. CDR3 DNA: TGTGCCAGCAGCTTCGGACAGAGCTCCTATAATTCACCCCTCCACTTT. It is translated as CASSFGQSSYNSPLHF.

CDR3 in amino acids: CAISEFAFSVPPALPYEQYF. In DNA, the CDR3 is TGTGCCATCAGTGAGTTCGCCTTTTCGGTCCCGCCGGCTTTGCCCTACGAGCAGTACTTC. J is TRBJ2-7 and V is TRBV10-3; no firm D call. The germline V and J ends were trimmed by 1 base and 2 bases, with 27 bases remaining between them. The germline gives CDR1 ENHRY, CDR2 SYGVKD. This CDR3 has 20 residues.

This clonotype was seen a few times. The chain is built from TRBV24-1 and TRBJ2-1, with TRBD1 matching over 7 bases. CDR3 size: 16 residues. Germline CDR1 reads KGHDR; CDR2 reads SFDVKD. Losses at the gene ends were 3 bases for V and 0 bases for J; bases not matched to a gene: 4. CDR3 loop: CATSDAGTDSYNEQFF. CDR3 DNA: TGTGCCACCAGTGATGCCGGGACAGACTCCTACAATGAGCAGTTCTTC.

This clonotype was found a few times. This chain uses TRBV29-1 with TRBJ1-2, with D uncertain. The V and J ends lost 6 bases and 7 bases respectively, with 12 bases between them. The germline V gene has CDR1 SQVTM and CDR2 ANQGSEA. The CDR3 extends over 11 amino acids. The CDR3 spells CSVVLGSGYTF. CDR3 nucleotides: TGCAGCGTCGTGTTGGGGTCTGGCTACACCTTC.

V usage is TRBV20-1 and J usage is TRBJ2-1; the match to TRBD2 covers 10 bases. V lost 5 bases, J lost 3 bases, and 4 bases stayed unmatched. Germline V lookup: CDR1 DFQATT, CDR2 SNEGSKA (reference sequence). CDR3 size: 14 residues. The CDR3 protein is CSASGTSVYNEQFF. CDR3 nucleotides: TGCAGTGCTTCCGGGACTAGCGTCTACAATGAGCAGTTCTTC.

This clonotype has just a few counts. The V and J genes are TRBV10-3 and TRBJ2-7, with 11 bases fitting TRBD2. V lost 2 bases, J lost 4 bases, and 7 bases stayed unmatched. From germline, CDR1 is ENHRY and CDR2 SYGVKD. The CDR3 is 16 residues long. CDR3 amino acids: CAISEPVSGRGYEQYF. The CDR3 coding sequence is TGTGCCATCAGTGAGCCGGTTAGCGGGAGGGGGTACGAGCAGTACTTC.

The chain links TRBV5-1 to TRBJ1-1; the D gene is possibly TRBD1 (5 bases). The CDR3 totals 11 residues. The germline V gene encodes CDR1 SGHRS and CDR2 YFSETQ. V lost 0 bases to trimming and J lost 9 bases, with 6 bases between them. CDR3 region: CASSLEGQAFF. The CDR3 bases are TGCGCCAGCAGCTTGGAGGGGCAAGCTTTCTTT.

This clonotype was seen only a few times. J is TRBJ1-1 and V is TRBV29-1; D is ambiguous. The germline gives CDR1 SQVTM, CDR2 ANQGSEA. This CDR3 comprises 10 residues. DNA of the CDR3: TGCAGAGCCGAGAACACTGAAGCTTTCTTT. Translated: CRAENTEAFF.

The chain couples TRBV24-1 to TRBJ2-7; TRBD2 agrees at 13 bases. The length of the CDR3 is 18 residues. V was pared by 3 bases and J by 6 bases, with 13 bases of the junction left unmatched. Per the germline V gene, CDR1 is KGHDR and CDR2 is SFDVKD. This chain's CDR3 is CATSDHGLPGLAGCEQYF. CDR3 bases: TGTGCCACCAGTGATCACGGGTTACCGGGACTAGCGGGGTGCGAGCAGTACTTC.

This rearrangement joins TRBV2 to TRBJ1-1; D is unresolved. The CDR3 sequence is 14 residues long. Trimming removed 4 bases from V and 1 base from J, with 10 bases in between. Germline CDR1 reads SNHLY; CDR2 reads FYNNEI. CDR3 DNA: TGTGCCAGCAGTGCGGTCGCCCAGAACACTGAAGCTTTCTTT. This encodes CASSAVAQNTEAFF.

Concerning this clonotype itself: This may be a read error: a much more frequent sequence differs by one nucleotide. The chain uses TRBV20-1 and TRBJ1-1; the D is unclear. In germline, CDR1 is DFQATT, CDR2 SNEGSKA (reference sequence). This CDR3 contains 12 residues. Trimming took 2 bases from V and 1 from J, leaving 5 bases between them. CDR3 in DNA: TGCAGTGCTAGAAAGGGGAACACTGAAGCTTTCTTT. Its protein is CSARKGNTEAFF.

A few counts support this clonotype. In DNA, the CDR3 is TGTGCCAGCAGGGCCGGGCCCACTACGGCCCTCCACTTT. Protein sequence: CASRAGPTTALHF. This chain connects TRBV12-3 or TRBV12-4 to TRBJ1-6; no definite D call. The V end lost 6 bases, the J end lost 14 bases, and 17 bases lay between the germline ends. The CDR3 has 13 amino acids.

This clonotype was picked up a small number of times. This sequence joins TRBV6-5 and TRBJ2-5, with 9 bases identical to TRBD2. J lost 5 bases, V lost 0 bases, and 4 bases had no gene match. The CDR3 is 15 residues long. Germline CDR1 is MNHEY and CDR2 is SVGAGI. CDR3 sequence (DNA): TGTGCCAGCAGTTACTCGGCGGGAGGGTCGGAGACCCAGTACTTC. As protein: CASSYSAGGSETQYF.

This chain connects TRBV5-6 to TRBJ2-7; no clear D. CDR1 is SGHDT, CDR2 YYEEEE, per germline. This CDR3 is 13 amino acids long. Trimming left V 4 bases short and J 3 bases short, with 11 bases between. Written as DNA, the CDR3 is TGTGCCAGCAGCCGATCGGACCACTACGAGCAGTACTTC. It codes for CASSRSDHYEQYF.

The chain links TRBV19 to TRBJ2-3, with TRBD2 matching over 8 bases. This CDR3 is built from 16 residues. Per the germline V gene, CDR1 is LNHDA and CDR2 is SQIVND (reference sequence). J was trimmed by 4 bases and V by 1 base; bases with no gene match: 7. CDR3 sequence reads: CASSIGGGRSSDTQYF. The CDR3 nucleotides read TGTGCCAGTAGTATAGGAGGCGGGAGGTCGTCAGATACGCAGTATTTT.

This clonotype was seen repeatedly, ten times or more. Relative to the germline gene, one junction end is altered; a read error may explain this. CDR3 coding DNA: TGTGCTAGCAGCTTCGGACTAGCGTCAGATACGCAGTATTTT. It specifies CASSFGLASDTQYF. The chain combines TRBV7-7 with TRBJ2-3; 9 bases map to TRBD2. From germline, CDR1 is SSHAT and CDR2 FNYEAQ (reference sequence). CDR3 length: 14 amino acids. The complete variable domain, with remaining parts taken from reference TRBV7-7 and TRBJ2-3, reads GAGVSQSPRYKVTKRGQDVTLRCDPISSHATLYWYQQALGQGPEFLTYFNYEAQPDKSGLPSDRFSAERPEGSISTLTIQRTEQRDSAMYRCASSFGLASDTQYFGPGTRLTVL.

The V call is TRBV20-1, the J call TRBJ1-1; no firm D call. The CDR3 has 14 residues. V was trimmed by 0 bases and J by 1 base, leaving 9 bases between them. CDR1 is DFQATT and CDR2 is SNEGSKA in the germline V gene (reference sequence). This CDR3 reads CSAREGSGNTEAFF. The CDR3 bases are TGCAGTGCTAGAGAGGGGAGTGGGAACACTGAAGCTTTCTTT.

This chain joins TRBV6-5 and TRBJ2-7, with 15 bases matching TRBD2. With 2 bases clipped from V and 9 bases from J, the junction kept 11 bases outside the gene matches. Germline loops: CDR1 MNHEY, CDR2 SVGAGI. The CDR3 extends over 17 amino acids. The CDR3 region has the DNA TGTGCCAGCAGTTACGTAGGGACTAGCGGGAGGCTAGGGCGGCAGTACTTC. Protein sequence: CASSYVGTSGRLGRQYF.